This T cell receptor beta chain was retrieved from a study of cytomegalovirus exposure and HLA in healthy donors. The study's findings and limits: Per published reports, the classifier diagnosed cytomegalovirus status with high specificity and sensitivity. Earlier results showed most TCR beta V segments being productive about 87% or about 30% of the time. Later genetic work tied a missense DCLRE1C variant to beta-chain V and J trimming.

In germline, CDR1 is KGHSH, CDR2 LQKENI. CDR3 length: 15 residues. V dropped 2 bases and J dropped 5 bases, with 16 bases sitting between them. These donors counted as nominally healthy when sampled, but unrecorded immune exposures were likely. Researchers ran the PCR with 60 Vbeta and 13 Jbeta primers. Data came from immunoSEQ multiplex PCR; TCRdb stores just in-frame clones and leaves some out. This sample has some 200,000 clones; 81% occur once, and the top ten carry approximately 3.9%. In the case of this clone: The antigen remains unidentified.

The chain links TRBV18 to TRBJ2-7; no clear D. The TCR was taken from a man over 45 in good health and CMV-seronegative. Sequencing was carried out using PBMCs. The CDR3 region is CASSPNVVRRDEQYF. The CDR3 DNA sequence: TGTGCCAGCTCACCAAACGTTGTCAGACGGGACGAGCAGTACTTC.